What follows are 5 T cell receptor beta chains derived from one specimen sequenced in a study of control samples from healthy donors and cancer patients. Generated by immunoSEQ multiplex PCR, the TCRdb table keeps only in-frame clones and is missing some. The sample has about 130,000 clones, roughly nine tenths seen once. The specimen sequenced was PBMCs. These receptors were collected from a man aged 50-60 years with head and neck cancer.

The rearrangement uses TRBV30 and TRBJ1-2, with D maybe TRBD1 (6 bases). V was pared by 1 base and J by 8 bases, with 14 bases between. This CDR3 spans 13 amino acids. The V gene's germline CDR1 is GTSNPN and CDR2 SVGIG (reference sequence). This CDR3 reads CAWSDGQSTGYTF. CDR3 nucleotides: TGTGCCTGGAGTGATGGACAGTCGACCGGCTACACCTTC.

This sequence joins TRBV6-5 and TRBJ1-1; 9 positions match TRBD1. The CDR3 contains 12 residues. The V segment lost 11 bases and the J segment 4 bases; nucleotides outside the gene matches: 5. From germline, CDR1 is MNHEY and CDR2 SVGAGI. CDR3 sequence reads: CAGGTGFTEAFF. The CDR3 DNA reads TGTGCCGGAGGGACAGGGTTCACTGAAGCTTTCTTT.

J is TRBJ2-7 and V is TRBV19; 10 bases align to TRBD1. The CDR3 sequence is 16 residues long. The V gene end was trimmed by 3 bases and the J gene end by 0 bases; junction bases not matched to a gene: 5. Per the germline V gene, CDR1 is LNHDA and CDR2 is SQIVND (reference sequence). CDR3 coding DNA: TGTGCCAGTAGTATTGGGACAGGGGTCGCCTCCTACGAGCAGTACTTC. Amino acids: CASSIGTGVASYEQYF.

The rearrangement uses TRBV7-9 and TRBJ2-2; 7 bases match TRBD1. CDR3 length: 14 residues. The junction had 3 bases not matched to a gene; V was cut back by 4 bases and J by 4 bases. CDR1 SEHNR and CDR2 FQNEAQ come from the germline V gene (reference sequence). CDR3 sequence reads: CASSSTGLTGELFF. DNA for the CDR3: TGTGCCAGCAGCTCGACAGGGCTCACCGGGGAGCTGTTTTTT.

This CDR3 reads CASSLYPGNTEAFF. The CDR3 DNA reads TGTGCCAGCAGTTTATATCCCGGGAACACTGAAGCTTTCTTT. J is TRBJ1-1 and V is TRBV27; D is unresolved. V lost 1 base, J lost 1 base, and 7 bases lay in between. Germline CDR1 reads MNHEY; CDR2 reads SMNVEV (reference sequence). The CDR3 is 14 residues long.